The 24 T cell receptor beta chains given below trace back to one sample, sequenced in a study of T cells in Graves' hyperthyroidism and ophthalmopathy. Amplification targeted TCR beta CDR3 regions from RNA transcripts. An initial round of RT-PCR targeting the TCR CDR3 relied on the HTBI primer set. TCRdb reprocessed the multiplex PCR reads via MiXCR and lists one record per CDR3 protein. The top ten clones hold around 4% of a sample with fewer than 650,000 distinct CDR3 sequences, roughly 14% of them seen once. The material sequenced was blood. These receptors all stem from a woman aged 40 to 55 with Graves' ophthalmopathy.

V is TRBV7-3 and J is TRBJ2-7; 7 bases match TRBD2. The CDR3 is 15 residues long. V shed 2 bases and J 3 bases; nucleotides not matched to a gene: 7. The V gene's germline CDR1 is SGHTA and CDR2 FQGTGA. The CDR3 nucleotides are TGTGCCAGCAGCTTATCGGCGGGAGTGGGCTACGAGCAGTACTTC. Its protein is CASSLSAGVGYEQYF.

This clonotype occurred many times. The chain is built from TRBV6-2 or TRBV6-3 and TRBJ2-7, with D uncertain. Germline values: CDR1 MNHEY, CDR2 SVGEGT. This CDR3 is 14 amino acids long. Trimming pared 0 bases from V and 6 bases from J, leaving 12 bases between. CDR3 nucleotide sequence: TGTGCCAGCAGTTACTCGGACCCTAGGACCGAGCAGTACTTC. Its translation: CASSYSDPRTEQYF.

At least ten counts were recorded for this clonotype. V gene TRBV27 combines with J gene TRBJ2-5; 7 positions agree with TRBD1. Trimming removed 0 bases from V and 5 bases from J; junction bases left unmatched: 3. The CDR3 loop spans 14 amino acids. Germline loops: CDR1 MNHEY, CDR2 SMNVEV (reference sequence). The CDR3 DNA reads as TGTGCCAGCAGTTTATCGACAGGGTTGGAGACCCAGTACTTC. Translated, it gives CASSLSTGLETQYF.

Many counts were recorded for this clonotype. The gene calls are TRBV28 and TRBJ2-2; D remains ambiguous. The CDR3 is 12 amino acids. The germline gives CDR1 MDHEN, CDR2 SYDVKM. V was pared by 6 bases and J by 7 bases, with 9 bases between. The CDR3 loop is CASRVQIGELFF. The CDR3, as DNA: TGTGCCAGCAGAGTCCAGATCGGGGAGCTGTTTTTT.

This clonotype was picked up many times. The chain is built from TRBV12-3 or TRBV12-4 and TRBJ1-6; TRBD1 matches at 7 bases. The CDR3 has 14 amino acids. V lost 6 bases and J lost 7; bases outside the gene matches: 6. CDR3 nucleotide sequence: TGTGCCAGCAGCCCAGGGGGGTGGAATTCACCCCTCCACTTT. Translated: CASSPGGWNSPLHF.

Only a few counts were recorded for this clonotype. A read error may produce the germline difference seen at one junction end. The J gene is TRBJ1-2, the V gene TRBV30, with D unresolved. The CDR3 consists of 12 residues. Germline V gene sequence: CDR1 GTSNPN, CDR2 SVGIG (reference sequence). The CDR3 sequence: CLTAPQGDRYTF. CDR3 in DNA: TGCTTAACGGCTCCACAAGGAGATCGCTACACCTTC. The full variable domain, in which reference TRBV30 and TRBJ1-2 provide the parts outside the CDR3, is SQTIHQWPATLVQPVGSPLSLECTVEGTSNPNLYWYRQAAGRGLQLLFYSVGIGQISSEVPQNLSASRPQDRQFILSSKKLLLSDSGFYLCLTAPQGDRYTFGSGTRLTVV.

This clonotype was seen repeatedly, ten times or more. The V gene is TRBV6-1, the J gene TRBJ2-2, with 7 positions matching TRBD1. CDR3 length: 15 amino acids. The V segment lost 7 bases and the J segment 5 bases; nucleotides outside the gene matches: 10. In germline, CDR1 is MNHNS, CDR2 SASEGT. The CDR3 DNA reads TGTGCCAGCACCCCAAGACAGGGAAGGACCGGGGAGCTGTTTTTT. Protein product: CASTPRQGRTGELFF.

This clonotype came up many times. The rearrangement links TRBV6-5 to TRBJ2-7, with D perhaps assigned TRBD1 or TRBD2 (7 bases each). Between the trimmed V and J ends, which lost 5 bases and 6 bases, there was a span of 17 bases. Looked up from germline, CDR1 is MNHEY and CDR2 is SVGAGI. This CDR3 contains 14 residues. In nucleotides, the CDR3 is TGTGCCAGCAGTCTCGGACTAGGGGACAGCGAGCAGTACTTC. Translated, it gives CASSLGLGDSEQYF.

This clonotype was seen at least ten times. This rearrangement joins TRBV19 to TRBJ1-2; D is uncertain. The V gene lost 5 bases and the J gene lost 4 bases, with 11 bases spanning the gap. The CDR3 extends over 13 amino acids. Germline V gives CDR1 LNHDA, CDR2 SQIVND (reference sequence). The CDR3 loop is CASSPRQSYGYTF. Written as DNA, the CDR3 is TGTGCCAGTAGTCCCCGTCAAAGCTATGGCTACACCTTC.

The rearrangement uses TRBV15 and TRBJ1-1, with D possibly being TRBD1 (6 bases). V was shortened by 7 bases and J by 3 bases, with 12 bases between the two germline ends. Germline V lookup: CDR1 LNHNV, CDR2 YYDKDF (reference sequence). CDR3 length: 13 amino acids. The CDR3 DNA is TGTGCCACCAACCAGGGGTATCACACTGAAGCTTTCTTT. Translating gives CATNQGYHTEAFF.

The sample holds many counts of this clonotype. This chain links TRBV6-2 or TRBV6-3 with TRBJ1-3, with D unresolved. From germline, CDR1 is MNHEY and CDR2 SVGEGT. The CDR3 consists of 15 residues. The V and J ends lost 2 bases and 2 bases respectively, with 10 bases between them. The CDR3 here is CASSYGPSTGNTIYF. The CDR3 bases are TGTGCCAGCAGTTACGGCCCGTCGACTGGAAACACCATATATTTT.

This clonotype was recorded at least ten times. The chain recombines TRBV5-1 with TRBJ2-7; TRBD2 matches 15 bases. Germline loops: CDR1 SGHRS, CDR2 YFSETQ. CDR3 length equals 16 residues. V trimming: 3 bases; J trimming: 2 bases; junction bases outside the gene matches: 3. The CDR3 reads CASSWGLAGGTYEQYF. The CDR3 DNA sequence: TGCGCCAGCAGCTGGGGACTAGCGGGAGGCACCTACGAGCAGTACTTC.

This clonotype was picked up many times. The chain recombines TRBV12-3 or TRBV12-4 with TRBJ1-1; possibly TRBD1 for D (5 bases). V was trimmed by 1 base and J by 7 bases, leaving 16 bases between them. The CDR3 consists of 15 residues. The DNA of the CDR3 is TGTGCCAGCAGTTTAGGGGGCAGGGTGCGGTATGAAGCTTTCTTT. This encodes CASSLGGRVRYEAFF.

This clonotype was seen at least ten times. This chain connects TRBV2 to TRBJ2-7, with D unclear. There are 13 residues in the CDR3. Germline loops: CDR1 SNHLY, CDR2 FYNNEI. With 7 bases removed from V and 6 bases from J, the gap between germline ends came to 16 bases. The CDR3 bases are TGTGCCAGCACTCCTCTCCTTCGACGCGAGCAGTACTTC. Translating it yields CASTPLLRREQYF.

The chain combines TRBV7-6 with TRBJ1-1; perhaps TRBD1 as D (5 bases). CDR3 size: 13 residues. Trimming took 5 bases from V and 10 from J, leaving 17 bases between them. Germline V gene lookup returns CDR1 SGHVS and CDR2 FNYEAQ. CDR3 DNA: TGTGCCAGCAGCCCCACGGGCGGGGCAAGAGCTTTCTTT. Translation gives CASSPTGGARAFF. The full variable domain, with the rest looked up from reference TRBV7-6 and TRBJ1-1, is GAGVSQSPRYKVTKRGQDVALRCDPISGHVSLYWYRQALGQGPEFLTYFNYEAQQDKSGLPNDRFSAERPEGSISTLTIQRTEQRDSAMYRCASSPTGGARAFFGQGTRLTVV.

This clonotype was recorded at least ten times. V usage is TRBV24-1 and J usage is TRBJ1-2, with 9 bases that match TRBD1. V was clipped by 5 bases and J by 2 bases; unmatched bases: 11. CDR3 size: 17 residues. Germline V gene sequence: CDR1 KGHDR, CDR2 SFDVKD. The CDR3 sequence is CATSGWDRENENYGYTF. The CDR3 nucleotides are TGTGCCACCAGTGGTTGGGACAGGGAAAATGAGAACTATGGCTACACCTTC.

This clonotype was picked up many times. V gene TRBV12-3 or TRBV12-4 combines with J gene TRBJ2-5, with 7 positions matching TRBD1. The trim removed 5 bases at V and 1 base at J, leaving 7 bases unmatched. This CDR3 comprises 15 residues. CDR3 region: CASSLDRVVQETQYF. CDR3 DNA: TGTGCCAGCAGTCTCGACAGGGTTGTCCAAGAGACCCAGTACTTC.

Concerning this clonotype: A much larger clonotype is one base distant, so this may be a read error. Without the conserved terminal phenylalanine or tryptophan, this CDR3 likely stems from a read error. V usage is TRBV27 and J usage is TRBJ1-1; D perhaps matches TRBD1 (5 bases). V was shortened by 6 bases and J by 5 bases, with 22 bases between the two germline ends. CDR3 size: 16 residues. Germline V gives CDR1 MNHEY, CDR2 SMNVEV (reference sequence). CDR3 sequence reads: CASSLAEGTHGTEAFL. As DNA, the CDR3 is TGTGCCAGCAGCTTGGCAGAGGGGACCCACGGGACTGAAGCTTTCCTT.

This clonotype was recorded once. V usage is TRBV6-2 or TRBV6-3 and J usage is TRBJ2-7; D possibly corresponds to TRBD1 (5 bases). There are 16 residues in the CDR3. Trimming cost V 2 bases and J 0 bases, with 14 bases left between them. Germline-derived CDR1 and CDR2 are MNHEY and SVGEGT. CDR3 bases: TGTGCCAGCAGTTACGGATGGACACCAGTCTCCTACGAGCAGTACTTC. Translating gives CASSYGWTPVSYEQYF.

Of note for this clonotype: Since a much larger clone is just one base distant, this may be a read error. The chain uses TRBV6-1 and TRBJ1-1, with D perhaps matching TRBD1 (5 bases). Germline V CDR1 and CDR2: MNHNS, SASEGT. The CDR3 has 13 residues. CDR3 amino acids: CPSRAGTYTEAFF. Written as DNA, the CDR3 is TGTCCCAGCCGGGCAGGGACGTACACTGAAGCTTTCTTT.

The table lists this clonotype with many counts. The chain carries TRBV19 and TRBJ2-2, with 9 bases fitting TRBD2. Per the germline V gene, CDR1 is LNHDA and CDR2 is SQIVND (reference sequence). V lost 1 base and J lost 6; bases outside the gene matches: 3. CDR3 length: 15 amino acids. Here the CDR3 reads CASSIVAGVSGELFF. The CDR3 DNA reads TGTGCCAGTAGTATAGTAGCGGGAGTTTCCGGGGAGCTGTTTTTT.

This clonotype was counted at least ten times. The rearrangement uses TRBV28 and TRBJ2-7; TRBD2 matches 9 bases. The CDR3 contains 14 residues. The V segment lost 6 bases and the J segment 4 bases; nucleotides outside the gene matches: 7. Germline lookup yields CDR1 MDHEN and CDR2 SYDVKM. CDR3 nucleotide sequence: TGTGCCAGCAGCCCACCGGGACTAGCTTACGAGCAGTACTTC. Encoded protein: CASSPPGLAYEQYF.

This clonotype was counted at least ten times. This chain links TRBV20-1 with TRBJ2-5; 10 nucleotides agree with TRBD1. CDR1 and CDR2 from the germline V gene are DFQATT and SNEGSKA (reference sequence). The CDR3 loop spans 13 amino acids. Trimming removed 5 bases from V and 4 bases from J; junction bases left unmatched: 4. CDR3 DNA sequence: TGCAGTGCTGCCCGGGACAGGGGAGAGACCCAGTACTTC. This encodes CSAARDRGETQYF.

This clonotype appeared many times. The J gene is TRBJ2-7, the V gene TRBV24-1, with a weak D call TRBD2 (5 bases). The CDR3 totals 14 residues. The germline CDR1 and CDR2 sequences are KGHDR and SFDVKD. V lost 5 bases, J lost 0 bases, and 10 bases lay in between. CDR3 nucleotide sequence: TGTGCCACCAGTGGGGCTGGGAGCTCCTACGAGCAGTACTTC. It translates to CATSGAGSSYEQYF.